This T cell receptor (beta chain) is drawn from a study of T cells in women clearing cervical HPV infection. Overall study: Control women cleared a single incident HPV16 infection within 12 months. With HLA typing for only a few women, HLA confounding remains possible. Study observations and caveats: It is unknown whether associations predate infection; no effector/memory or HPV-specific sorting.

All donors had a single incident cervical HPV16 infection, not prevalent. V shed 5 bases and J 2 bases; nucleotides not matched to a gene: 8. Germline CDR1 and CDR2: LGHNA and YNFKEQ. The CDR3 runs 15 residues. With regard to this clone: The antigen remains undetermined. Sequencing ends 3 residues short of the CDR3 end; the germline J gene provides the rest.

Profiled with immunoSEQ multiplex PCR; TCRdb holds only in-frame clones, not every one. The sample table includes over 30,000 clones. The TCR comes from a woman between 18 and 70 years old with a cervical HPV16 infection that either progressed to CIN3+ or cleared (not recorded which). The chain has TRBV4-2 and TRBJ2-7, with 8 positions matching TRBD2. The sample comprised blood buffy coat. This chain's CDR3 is CASSEKPGGPYEQYF. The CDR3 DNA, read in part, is TGTGCCAGCAGCGAAAAGCCGGGGGGGCCCTACGAG.